Each of the 24 T cell receptor beta chains below was sequenced from the same sample in a study of control samples from healthy donors and cancer patients. The protocol was immunoSEQ multiplex PCR, while the TCRdb copy is restricted to in-frame clones and leaves out a portion. In the table there are 170,000 or so clones, 90% to 95% of which are singletons. The sample comprised blood. The source of these receptors is a woman aged 18 to 35 in good health.

This clone was seen more than once but under ten times. The chain joins TRBV5-1 to TRBJ2-7; 7 nucleotides line up with TRBD1. The ends lost 5 bases at V and 0 bases at J; junction bases unmatched: 5. The CDR3 runs to 14 residues. Germline V gene lookup returns CDR1 SGHRS and CDR2 YFSETQ. The CDR3 nucleotides are TGCGCCAGCAGGGGGAGACAGGGCTCCTACGAGCAGTACTTC. Encoded protein: CASRGRQGSYEQYF.

This clone was recorded only once. V and J are TRBV24-1 and TRBJ1-5; no definite D call. V was cut by 2 bases and J by 5 bases, with 24 bases left in between. Per the germline V gene, CDR1 is KGHDR and CDR2 is SFDVKD. The CDR3 spans 19 residues. This CDR3 is CATSDSPGKVEQKHQPQHF. The CDR3 DNA follows: TGTGCCACCAGTGATTCCCCGGGGAAAGTCGAGCAAAAACATCAGCCCCAGCATTTT.

V usage is TRBV3-1 (or the pseudogene TRBV3-2) and J usage is TRBJ2-7; D unclear. The CDR3 extends over 13 amino acids. Trimming pared 6 bases from V and 3 bases from J, leaving 12 bases between. The germline gives CDR1 LGHDT, CDR2 YNNKEL (reference sequence). CDR3 loop: CASSYLPYYEQYF. The CDR3 nucleotides are TGTGCCAGCAGTTACCTACCCTACTACGAGCAGTACTTC.

The chain has TRBV2 and TRBJ1-6; no clear D gene. V was trimmed by 7 bases and J by 0 bases, leaving 16 bases between them. The germline V gene encodes CDR1 SNHLY and CDR2 FYNNEI. This CDR3 comprises 17 residues. The CDR3 protein is CASNGVGSSSYNSPLHF. As DNA, the CDR3 is TGTGCCAGCAACGGAGTCGGCTCGAGCTCCTATAATTCACCCCTCCACTTT. Looking up the rest from reference TRBV2 and TRBJ1-6 gives the full variable domain: EPEVTQTPSHQVTQMGQEVILRCVPISNHLYFYWYRQILGQKVEFLVSFYNNEISEKSEIFDDQFSVERPDGSNFTLKIRSTKLEDSAMYFCASNGVGSSSYNSPLHFGNGTRLTVT.

J is TRBJ1-2 and V is TRBV10-3, with 10 bases fitting TRBD1. The CDR3 has 13 residues. Germline trimming cut 4 bases from V and 6 bases from J; bases unmatched to any gene: 2. Germline CDR1 ENHRY, CDR2 SYGVKD. CDR3 protein: CAISGGQGDGYTF. The CDR3, as DNA: TGTGCCATCAGTGGAGGACAGGGGGATGGCTACACCTTC.

This clone occurred once. This chain connects TRBV14 to TRBJ1-1; 9 positions match TRBD1. V gave up 4 bases and J gave up 5 bases; unmatched junction bases: 8. Germline values: CDR1 SGHDN, CDR2 FVKESK. The CDR3 has 15 amino acids. DNA of the CDR3: TGTGCCAGCAGCCCCCGGGACAGGGTTCTTACTGAAGCTTTCTTT. It yields the protein CASSPRDRVLTEAFF.

This sequence joins TRBV6-2 or TRBV6-3 and TRBJ1-1; 11 positions agree with TRBD1. The CDR3 extends over 13 amino acids. The junction had 0 bases not matched to a gene; V was cut back by 5 bases and J by 4 bases. Germline V CDR1 and CDR2: MNHEY, SVGEGT. The CDR3 region has the DNA TGTGCCAGCAGTGGGACAGGGGGCACTGAAGCTTTCTTT. Encoded protein: CASSGTGGTEAFF.

This chain connects TRBV19 to TRBJ1-4; perhaps TRBD1 as D (5 bases). Per the germline V gene, CDR1 is LNHDA and CDR2 is SQIVND (reference sequence). Deletions cut 3 bases from V and 8 bases from J, with 13 bases between. There are 14 residues in the CDR3. CDR3 nucleotide sequence: TGTGCCAGTAGTATGGCAGGGTCTCGAGAAAAACTGTTTTTT. It yields the protein CASSMAGSREKLFF.

The chain employs TRBV24-1 and TRBJ2-3, with TRBD2 identical over 16 bases. The CDR3 is made up of 18 amino acids. Per the germline V gene, CDR1 is KGHDR and CDR2 is SFDVKD. The V segment lost 4 bases and the J segment 10 bases; nucleotides outside the gene matches: 13. The CDR3 nucleotides are TGTGCCACCAGTGACCCGGGGACTAGCGGGAGGGCGTGGGTAGCGCAGTATTTT. This encodes CATSDPGTSGRAWVAQYF.

The V and J genes are TRBV5-1 and TRBJ1-6, with unresolved D. The CDR3 runs to 13 residues. Trimming cost V 5 bases and J 5 bases, with 8 bases left between them. Germline V CDR1 and CDR2: SGHRS, YFSETQ. Written as DNA, the CDR3 is TGCGCCAGCAGTCCGGGAAATAATTCACCCCTCCACTTT. Protein product: CASSPGNNSPLHF.

This CDR3 is CASTQWTGMNTEAFF. Here the CDR3 DNA reads TGTGCCAGCACCCAATGGACAGGAATGAACACTGAAGCTTTCTTT. The V gene is TRBV25-1, the J gene TRBJ1-1, with 7 bases aligning to TRBD1. This CDR3 has 15 amino acids. Germline CDR1 and CDR2: MGHDK and SYGVNS. The V and J ends lost 7 bases and 0 bases, in that order; junction bases with no gene match: 8.

This sequence joins TRBV29-1 and TRBJ1-4; D gene unclear. This CDR3 region has 13 residues. Germline V gene lookup returns CDR1 SQVTM and CDR2 ANQGSEA. The ends were cut back, 7 bases at V and 2 bases at J, with 11 bases in the middle. The CDR3 DNA is TGCAGCGGGGGAGGGAGGACTAATGAAAAACTGTTTTTT. This translates into CSGGGRTNEKLFF.

V is TRBV6-2 or TRBV6-3 and J is TRBJ1-1; perhaps TRBD1 as D (6 bases). Germline V CDR1 and CDR2: MNHEY, SVGEGT. Trimming pared 7 bases from V and 6 bases from J, leaving 18 bases between. This CDR3 contains 14 residues. The CDR3 sequence is CASTPTGGSSEAFF. CDR3 DNA: TGTGCCAGCACCCCTACCGGGGGCTCGTCTGAAGCTTTCTTT.

This rearrangement joins TRBV11-2 to TRBJ2-1, with TRBD2 as a possible D gene (5 bases). The V and J ends lost 1 base and 2 bases respectively, with 15 bases between them. This CDR3 comprises 17 residues. Germline CDR1 is SGHAT and CDR2 is FQNNGV. In DNA, the CDR3 is TGTGCCAGCAGCTTAGTTTTCCGCGGGCACACCTACAATGAGCAGTTCTTC. It yields the protein CASSLVFRGHTYNEQFF.

The V call is TRBV14, the J call TRBJ1-4; no firm D call. The V and J ends lost 1 base and 8 bases respectively, with 8 bases between them. The CDR3 runs to 13 residues. Germline CDR1 and CDR2: SGHDN and FVKESK. DNA of the CDR3: TGTGCCAGCAGCCAAGTCGATGGGGAAAAACTGTTTTTT. It is translated as CASSQVDGEKLFF.

This clone was counted once. The genes are TRBV19 and TRBJ1-5, with no clear D. In germline, CDR1 is LNHDA, CDR2 SQIVND (reference sequence). The CDR3 has 14 amino acids. V lost 7 bases and J 3 bases, leaving 13 bases between the germline ends. CDR3 DNA: TGTGCCAGTATCGGGGTTGTGGACAATCAGCCCCAGCATTTT. Translating it yields CASIGVVDNQPQHF.

The V call is TRBV5-1, the J call TRBJ1-4, with a weak D call TRBD1 (6 bases). Looked up from germline, CDR1 is SGHRS and CDR2 is YFSETQ. CDR3 length equals 14 residues. V shed 8 bases and J shed 5 bases, with 16 bases lying between them. The CDR3 region is CASSPGHKNEKLFF. The CDR3, as DNA: TGCGCCAGTTCCCCGGGACACAAAAATGAAAAACTGTTTTTT. The variable domain in full, completed from reference TRBV5-1 and TRBJ1-4, reads KAGVTQTPRYLIKTRGQQVTLSCSPISGHRSVSWYQQTPGQGLQFLFEYFSETQRNKGNFPGRFSGRQFSNSRSEMNVSTLELGDSALYLCASSPGHKNEKLFFGSGTQLSVL.

In this sample, this clone turned up once. This rearrangement joins TRBV7-8 to TRBJ2-7; 8 bases are a match to TRBD1. Germline CDR1 reads SGHVS; CDR2 reads FQNEAQ. The CDR3 length is 16 residues. V was clipped by 1 base and J by 3 bases; unmatched bases: 8. The CDR3 reads CASSLVWGQESYEQYF. CDR3 DNA: TGTGCCAGCAGCTTAGTTTGGGGACAGGAGAGCTACGAGCAGTACTTC.

V gene TRBV7-2 combines with J gene TRBJ1-4; no firm D call. The CDR3 is made up of 16 amino acids. V gave up 2 bases and J gave up 0 bases, with 10 bases separating them. CDR1 and CDR2 (germline): SGHTA, FQGNSA. The CDR3 nucleotides read TGTGCCAGCAGCTTATACATCGGGACAACTAATGAAAAACTGTTTTTT. This translates into CASSLYIGTTNEKLFF.

This rearrangement joins TRBV7-9 to TRBJ2-7, with TRBD1 matching 9 bases. CDR3 size: 15 residues. V dropped 5 bases and J dropped 2; count of bases not matched to a gene: 7. CDR1 is SEHNR, CDR2 FQNEAQ, per germline (reference sequence). CDR3 residues: CASSRPGTGTYEQYF. CDR3 coding DNA: TGTGCCAGCAGCCGACCCGGGACAGGGACCTACGAGCAGTACTTC.

CDR3 in amino acids: CASSPDWGKDTEAFF. CDR3 DNA: TGTGCCAGCAGCCCGGATTGGGGGAAGGACACTGAAGCTTTCTTT. This chain connects TRBV11-3 to TRBJ1-1, with a weak D call TRBD1 (5 bases). Trimming stripped 5 bases from V and 3 bases from J, with 16 bases between. CDR3 length: 15 residues. Germline V gives CDR1 SGHNT, CDR2 YENEEA.

The chain couples TRBV11-3 to TRBJ2-3, with 9 positions matching TRBD2. The CDR3 sequence is 16 residues long. Germline assignment: CDR1 SGHNT and CDR2 YENEEA. Trimming cost V 4 bases and J 5 bases; bases outside gene matches: 10. The CDR3: CASSSVAGGLVDTQYF. The DNA for the CDR3 is TGTGCCAGCAGCTCCGTGGCGGGGGGGCTGGTAGATACGCAGTATTTT.

The chain carries TRBV7-2 and TRBJ1-1; D not resolved. From germline, CDR1 is SGHTA and CDR2 FQGNSA. Trimming cost V 1 base and J 7 bases, with 4 bases left between them. This CDR3 contains 11 residues. The DNA for the CDR3 is TGTGCCAGCAGCTTAGACAGTGAAGCTTTCTTT. Residues: CASSLDSEAFF.

The rearrangement uses TRBV3-1 (or the pseudogene TRBV3-2) and TRBJ1-1; 11 positions match TRBD1. This CDR3 is built from 17 residues. The germline V gene has CDR1 LGHDT and CDR2 YNNKEL (reference sequence). V shed 0 bases and J 4 bases; nucleotides not matched to a gene: 7. CDR3 sequence: CASSQEGMGTGGTEAFF. For the CDR3, the DNA is TGTGCCAGCAGCCAAGAGGGCATGGGGACAGGGGGCACTGAAGCTTTCTTT.